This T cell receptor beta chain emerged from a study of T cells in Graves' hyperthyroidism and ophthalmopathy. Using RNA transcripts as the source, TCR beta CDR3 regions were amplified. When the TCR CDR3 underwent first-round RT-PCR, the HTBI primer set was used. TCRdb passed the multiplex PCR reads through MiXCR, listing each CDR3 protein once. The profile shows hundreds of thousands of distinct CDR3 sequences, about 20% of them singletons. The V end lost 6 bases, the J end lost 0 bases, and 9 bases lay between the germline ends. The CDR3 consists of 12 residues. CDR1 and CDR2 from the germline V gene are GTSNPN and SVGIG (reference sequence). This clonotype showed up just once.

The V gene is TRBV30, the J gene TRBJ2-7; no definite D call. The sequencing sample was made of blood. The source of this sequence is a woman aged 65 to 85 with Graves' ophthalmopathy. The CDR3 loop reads CACIESSYEQYF. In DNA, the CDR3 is TGTGCCTGCATCGAGAGCTCCTACGAGCAGTACTTC.